This TCR beta chain was identified in a study of shared T cell receptors in the human thymus. Sequenced by immunoSEQ multiplex PCR; TCRdb stores in-frame clones only, minus some. The sample has approximately 660,000 clones, 70% to 90% seen once. Germline V gives CDR1 DFQATT, CDR2 SNEGSKA (reference sequence). The CDR3 has 10 amino acids. The ends were cut back, 5 bases at V and 8 bases at J, with 7 bases in the middle. These sequences were also reported in another study, on human thymus T cells.

This sequence was found in a boy in the first two years of life with a congenital heart defect. This rearrangement joins TRBV20-1 to TRBJ2-1, with a weak D call TRBD2 (6 bases). Input material: thymocytes. The CDR3 DNA is TGCAGTGCTTGGGGGGATGAGCAGTTCTTC. It encodes CSAWGDEQFF.